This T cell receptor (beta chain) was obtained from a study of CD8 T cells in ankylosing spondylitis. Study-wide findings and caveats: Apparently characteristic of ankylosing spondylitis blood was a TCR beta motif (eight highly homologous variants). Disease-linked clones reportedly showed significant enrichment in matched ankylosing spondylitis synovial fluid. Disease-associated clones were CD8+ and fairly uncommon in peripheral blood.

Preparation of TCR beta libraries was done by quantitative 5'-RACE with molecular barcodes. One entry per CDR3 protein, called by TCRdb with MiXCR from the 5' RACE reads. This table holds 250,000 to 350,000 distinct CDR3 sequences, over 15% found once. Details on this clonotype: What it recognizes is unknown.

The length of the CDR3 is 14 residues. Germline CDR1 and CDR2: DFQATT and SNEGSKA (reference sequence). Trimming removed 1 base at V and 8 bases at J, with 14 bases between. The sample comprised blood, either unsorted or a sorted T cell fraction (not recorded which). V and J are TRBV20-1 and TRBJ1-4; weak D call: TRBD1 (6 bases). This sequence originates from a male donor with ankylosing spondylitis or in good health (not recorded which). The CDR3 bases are TGCAGTGCTAGAGGGGGGGCAATGGACGAAAAACTGTTTTTT. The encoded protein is CSARGGAMDEKLFF.